Listed below are T cell receptor beta chains from one sample, sequenced in a study of OX40 agonist ivuxolimab in advanced cancers. Data came from immunoSEQ multiplex PCR; TCRdb stores just in-frame clones and leaves some out. The sample includes more than 85,000 clones, 90% of them seen just once. The sample here was CD4+ or CD8+ T cells sorted from blood, taken in a trial of the OX40 agonist ivuxolimab. Receptors originate from an adult with an advanced solid tumor such as melanoma, head and neck, liver or kidney cancer. The CDR3 runs from the conserved cysteine through the conserved F or W. A D gene is named only where the DNA matches it firmly. A row's size may be missing; if present it is once, few, many or a size class.

CASSERVWGGTRGNEQFF,TGTGCCAGCAGTGAGAGGGTGTGGGGCGGGACGCGGGGGAATGAGCAGTTCTTC,TRBD2,.,TRBV6-1,TRBJ2-1
CASRLGVQETQYF,TGTGCCAGCAGGTTGGGAGTCCAAGAGACCCAGTACTTC,.,.,TRBV7-2,TRBJ2-5
CASSQEPGALHF,TGCGCCAGCAGCCAAGAGCCAGGGGCCCTCCACTTT,.,.,TRBV4-1,TRBJ1-6
CASSLAGQGQETQYF,TGTGCCAGCAGCTTAGCGGGACAGGGGCAAGAGACCCAGTACTTC,TRBD1,.,TRBV7-6,TRBJ2-5
CASSFPPTADVSYEQYF,TGTGCCAGCAGTTTCCCCCCTACAGCGGACGTCTCCTACGAGCAGTACTTC,.,.,TRBV28,TRBJ2-7
CASSLLTRFDEQYF,TGTGCCAGCAGTTTACTGACAAGGTTCGACGAGCAGTACTTC,.,.,TRBV28,TRBJ2-7
CASSLLSGGRNTGELFF,TGTGCCAGCAGCCTCCTTAGCGGGGGGCGTAACACCGGGGAGCTGTTTTTT,TRBD2,.,TRBV7-2,TRBJ2-2
CASSQDWREGSYEQYF,TGCGCCAGCAGCCAAGATTGGCGGGAGGGCTCCTACGAGCAGTACTTC,TRBD2,.,TRBV4-3,TRBJ2-7
CASSTSGRAEQFF,TGTGCCAGCAGCACCAGCGGGAGGGCTGAGCAGTTCTTC,TRBD2,.,TRBV5-4,TRBJ2-1
CASSEEAVPYNEQFF,TGCGCCAGCAGTGAAGAAGCGGTACCTTACAATGAGCAGTTCTTC,.,.,TRBV10-1,TRBJ2-1
CASSPGTSNYEQYF,TGTGCCAGCTCGCCCGGGACTAGTAACTACGAGCAGTACTTC,TRBD2,.,TRBV18,TRBJ2-7
CASSLVSGETQYF,TGTGCCAGCAGCTTAGTGTCCGGAGAGACCCAGTACTTC,.,.,TRBV7-2,TRBJ2-5
CASSSQETQYF,TGTGCCAGCAGCTCCCAAGAGACCCAGTACTTC,.,.,TRBV7-8,TRBJ2-5
CASSLDGRDTQYF,TGTGCCAGCAGCTTAGATGGGCGAGATACGCAGTATTTT,.,few,TRBV7-9,TRBJ2-3
CASSLRPGTSGKYNEQFF,TGTGCCAGCAGCTTACGGCCGGGGACTAGCGGAAAATACAATGAGCAGTTCTTC,TRBD2,.,TRBV11-3,TRBJ2-1
CASSPRTGGSVGYEQYF,TGTGCCAGCAGCCCTCGGACAGGGGGTTCTGTGGGCTACGAGCAGTACTTC,TRBD1,.,TRBV9,TRBJ2-7
CASSAGLPNNEQFF,TGTGCCAGCAGTGCGGGACTCCCTAACAATGAGCAGTTCTTC,.,.,TRBV6-5,TRBJ2-1
CASSFEGGASGTLYEQYF,TGTGCCAGCAGTTTCGAGGGAGGGGCTAGCGGAACACTATACGAGCAGTACTTC,TRBD2,.,TRBV28,TRBJ2-7
CASSYGTSTSRSSYEQYF,TGCGCCAGCAGTTACGGGACTAGCACTTCCCGAAGCTCCTACGAGCAGTACTTC,TRBD2,once,TRBV5-1,TRBJ2-7
CASSSQPGTSGRGGYNEQFF,TGCGCCAGCAGCTCCCAGCCCGGGACTAGCGGGAGGGGGGGGTACAATGAGCAGTTCTTC,TRBD2,.,TRBV5-1,TRBJ2-1
CASSPGPPYEQYF,TGTGCCAGCAGTCCGGGCCCACCCTACGAGCAGTACTTC,.,.,TRBV6-1,TRBJ2-7
CASSYSVAVEAFF,TGTGCCAGCAGTTACTCGGTGGCTGTGGAAGCTTTCTTT,.,.,TRBV6-6,TRBJ1-1
CASSEAERTSGDTGELFF,TGTGCCAGCAGTGAAGCGGAAAGGACTAGCGGAGACACCGGGGAGCTGTTTTTT,TRBD2,.,TRBV2,TRBJ2-2
CASSLGAGRALGGETQYF,TGTGCCAGCAGCTTAGGGGCGGGCAGGGCCCTAGGAGGCGAGACCCAGTACTTC,.,.,TRBV7-9,TRBJ2-5
CASSFNYGYTF,TGTGCCAGCAGCTTTAACTATGGCTACACCTTC,.,many,TRBV11-2,TRBJ1-2
CASKGRSSSYNEQFF,TGTGCCAGCAAAGGGCGGTCCAGCTCCTACAATGAGCAGTTCTTC,.,.,TRBV28,TRBJ2-1
CASSSTGGPDTQYF,TGCGCCAGCAGCTCCACAGGGGGGCCAGATACGCAGTATTTT,TRBD1,.,TRBV5-1,TRBJ2-3
CASSLGQGITEAFF,TGTGCCAGCAGCTTGGGGCAGGGAATAACTGAAGCTTTCTTT,.,.,TRBV11-2,TRBJ1-1
CASSVGAGITGETQYF,TGTGCCAGCAGCGTAGGAGCCGGGATAACAGGCGAGACCCAGTACTTC,.,.,TRBV9,TRBJ2-5
CASSVTGAAYEQYF,TGTGCCAGCAGCGTTACAGGGGCGGCCTACGAGCAGTACTTC,TRBD1,.,TRBV7-2,TRBJ2-7
CATSPGRTVQFF,TGTGCCACCAGCCCTGGGCGGACGGTCCAGTTCTTC,.,.,TRBV15,TRBJ2-1
CASSVGLKWGGTGELFF,TGTGCCAGCAGCGTAGGACTTAAATGGGGGGGCACCGGGGAGCTGTTTTTT,TRBD2,once,TRBV9,TRBJ2-2
CASSPDLPPYEQYF,TGTGCCAGCAGTCCGGACTTACCGCCCTACGAGCAGTACTTC,.,.,TRBV28,TRBJ2-7
CASSQGKVSYNEQFF,TGTGCCAGCAGCCAAGGGAAAGTCTCCTACAATGAGCAGTTCTTC,.,few,TRBV14,TRBJ2-1
CASSLRDRGWKTQYF,TGTGCCAGCAGCTTGAGGGACAGGGGATGGAAGACCCAGTACTTC,TRBD1,.,TRBV5-6,TRBJ2-5
CASGHYGRAREQYF,TGTGCCAGCGGACACTACGGCAGGGCCCGCGAGCAGTACTTC,.,.,TRBV6-5,TRBJ2-7
CASSPLPRGPYEQYF,TGTGCCAGCAGCCCACTACCGCGGGGGCCCTACGAGCAGTACTTC,.,once,TRBV7-2,TRBJ2-7
CASSLFASERRYF,TGCGCCAGCAGCTTGTTTGCTAGCGAGAGGAGATACTTC,.,.,TRBV5-1,TRBJ2-5
CASSSQGQMNTEAFF,TGTGCCAGCAGCAGCCAGGGACAAATGAACACTGAAGCTTTCTTT,.,.,TRBV7-9,TRBJ1-1
CAISDLQETQYF,TGTGCCATCAGCGACTTACAAGAGACCCAGTACTTC,.,.,TRBV10-3,TRBJ2-5
CASSLTSYGYTF,TGTGCCAGCAGCTTGACGAGCTATGGCTACACCTTC,.,few,TRBV7-9,TRBJ1-2
CAWSSREGYEQYF,TGTGCCTGGAGTAGTCGGGAGGGCTACGAGCAGTACTTC,TRBD2,few,TRBV30,TRBJ2-7
CASSQDSGRATTDTQYF,TGTGCCAGCAGCCAAGACTCCGGGAGGGCGACTACAGATACGCAGTATTTT,TRBD2,.,TRBV14,TRBJ2-3
CSVDVREGYTDTQYF,TGCAGCGTTGATGTGCGGGAGGGATACACAGATACGCAGTATTTT,TRBD2,.,TRBV29-1,TRBJ2-3
CASSVRTGWNTEAFF,TGTGCCAGCAGCGTAAGGACAGGGTGGAACACTGAAGCTTTCTTT,TRBD1,.,TRBV4-2,TRBJ1-1
CASSYRTGELFF,TGTGCCAGCAGTTACAGGACCGGGGAGCTGTTTTTT,.,.,TRBV6-5,TRBJ2-2